The 22 T cell receptor beta chains below come from one sample, sequenced in a study of T cell responses to AZD1222 COVID-19 vaccine. Profiled with immunoSEQ multiplex PCR; TCRdb holds only in-frame clones, not every one. Found here are about 80,000 clones, around 90% of them singletons; the top ten hold around 8%. The sequenced sample was peripheral blood, obtained 28 days after the second AZD1222 dose. Every receptor here comes from an adult who received the AZD1222 COVID-19 vaccine.

This clone has only a few counts. CDR3 DNA: TGTGCCAGCAGCTTAAGGGACAGGGATAAAGGACTGTTTTTT. Protein: CASSLRDRDKGLFF. This chain uses TRBV7-7 with TRBJ1-4; 9 bases align to TRBD1. V lost 2 bases and J lost 13; bases outside the gene matches: 8. CDR1 and CDR2 (germline): SSHAT, FNYEAQ (reference sequence). CDR3 length: 14 residues.

This clone was detected only a few times. This chain links TRBV5-4 with TRBJ1-1; no clear D gene. Trimming took 2 bases from V and 8 from J, leaving 13 bases between them. Germline values: CDR1 SGHNT, CDR2 YYREEE (reference sequence). The CDR3 contains 13 residues. CDR3 residues: CASSLVRSQEAFF. The CDR3 nucleotides are TGTGCCAGCAGCTTAGTTCGGTCACAGGAAGCTTTCTTT.

This rearrangement joins TRBV5-1 to TRBJ2-2; 7 bases match TRBD2. CDR3 length equals 15 residues. Losses at the gene ends were 7 bases for V and 2 bases for J; bases not matched to a gene: 8. Germline values: CDR1 SGHRS, CDR2 YFSETQ. In nucleotides, the CDR3 is TGCGCCAGCGGCCCGCGGGAGAGTAACACCGGGGAGCTGTTTTTT. This gives the protein CASGPRESNTGELFF.

This clone was found a few times. The chain recombines TRBV5-5 with TRBJ1-1; D unclear. CDR3 size: 14 residues. The germline gives CDR1 SGHKS, CDR2 YYEKEE (reference sequence). Trimming shortened V by 0 bases and J by 4 bases, and 10 bases separated the two germline ends. The CDR3 DNA reads TGTGCCAGCAGCTTGGTAGGCAGAGCCACTGAAGCTTTCTTT. It codes for CASSLVGRATEAFF.

This clone was seen a handful of times. This chain links TRBV9 with TRBJ2-2, with D uncertain. The CDR3 runs 16 residues. From germline, CDR1 is SGDLS and CDR2 YYNGEE. The V gene lost 4 bases and the J gene lost 1 base, with 14 bases spanning the gap. The CDR3 here is CASSSSPGWNTGELFF. The DNA for the CDR3 is TGTGCCAGCAGCTCCTCCCCAGGCTGGAACACCGGGGAGCTGTTTTTT.

This chain uses TRBV30 with TRBJ1-1; D not certain. The V gene's germline CDR1 is GTSNPN and CDR2 SVGIG (reference sequence). Trimming took off 4 bases at V and 0 bases at J, with 9 bases between the two ends. This CDR3 contains 13 residues. The CDR3 nucleotides read TGTGCCTGGATACGTCCTATGAACACTGAAGCTTTCTTT. Its protein is CAWIRPMNTEAFF.

The chain carries TRBV18 and TRBJ2-1; D ambiguous. The CDR3 length is 15 residues. Trimming removed 0 bases at V and 9 bases at J, with 15 bases between. CDR1 is KGHSH, CDR2 LQKENI, per germline. For the CDR3, the DNA is TGTGCCAGCTCACCACCCCCCACAATCAAGCCTGAGCAGTTCTTC. It codes for CASSPPPTIKPEQFF. Looking up the rest from reference TRBV18 and TRBJ2-1 gives the full variable domain: NAGVMQNPRHLVRRRGQEARLRCSPMKGHSHVYWYRQLPEEGLKFMVYLQKENIIDESGMPKERFSAEFPKEGPSILRIQQVVRGDSAAYFCASSPPPTIKPEQFFGPGTRLTVL.

This clone was picked up one time. V is TRBV9 and J is TRBJ2-7, with 7 positions matching TRBD1. The V gene's germline CDR1 is SGDLS and CDR2 YYNGEE. J lost 4 bases, V lost 3 bases, and 7 bases had no gene match. There are 14 residues in the CDR3. The CDR3 DNA reads TGTGCCAGCAGCGCCCGACAGGGCAGATACGAGCAGTACTTC. Its translation: CASSARQGRYEQYF.

V gene TRBV13 combines with J gene TRBJ2-7, with 9 nucleotides matching TRBD2. CDR1 is PRHDT and CDR2 is FYEKMQ in the germline V gene (reference sequence). CDR3 size: 15 residues. J was trimmed by 3 bases and V by 0 bases; bases with no gene match: 3. CDR3 DNA sequence: TGTGCCAGCAGCTTAGGGGCTAGCGGGATCTACGAGCAGTACTTC. This encodes CASSLGASGIYEQYF.

The chain has TRBV30 and TRBJ2-7, with a weak D call TRBD1 (6 bases). V shed 2 bases and J shed 0 bases, with 11 bases lying between them. The CDR3 loop spans 14 amino acids. Germline assignment: CDR1 GTSNPN and CDR2 SVGIG (reference sequence). This CDR3 reads CAWSTPGDSYEQYF. CDR3 nucleotide sequence: TGTGCCTGGAGTACTCCAGGGGACTCCTACGAGCAGTACTTC.

This clone occurred a few times. This chain connects TRBV27 to TRBJ1-3, with D perhaps matching TRBD1 (6 bases). Germline V gene lookup returns CDR1 MNHEY and CDR2 SMNVEV (reference sequence). With 11 bases removed from V and 2 bases from J, the gap between germline ends came to 13 bases. The CDR3 contains 13 residues. CDR3 nucleotide sequence: TGTGCCGCAACAGGGTACCCTGGAAACACCATATATTTT. Encoded protein: CAATGYPGNTIYF.

This clone was recorded once. The chain uses TRBV10-1 and TRBJ1-2; possibly TRBD1 for D (6 bases). V lost 7 bases and J 2 bases, leaving 11 bases between the germline ends. The germline V gene encodes CDR1 WNHNN and CDR2 SYGVQD (reference sequence). The CDR3 has 13 residues. The CDR3 bases are TGCGCCAGCACCCGTACAGGGAACTATGGCTACACCTTC. This codes for CASTRTGNYGYTF.

This clone is a singleton in its sample. The chain is built from TRBV4-1 and TRBJ1-2; no definite D call. The length of the CDR3 is 12 residues. V dropped 0 bases and J dropped 4 bases, with 3 bases sitting between them. CDR1 and CDR2 (germline): MGHRA, YSYEKL. The chain's CDR3 is CASSQEFYGYTF. The DNA for the CDR3 is TGCGCCAGCAGCCAAGAGTTCTATGGCTACACCTTC.

The gene calls are TRBV6-5 and TRBJ2-6; 9 bases line up with TRBD1. Unmatched junction bases numbered 2, after V lost 6 bases and J lost 2 bases. This CDR3 has 15 amino acids. The germline CDR1 and CDR2 sequences are MNHEY and SVGAGI. In DNA, the CDR3 is TGTGCCAGCAGGGACAGGGGTACTGGGGCCAACGTCCTGACTTTC. Protein: CASRDRGTGANVLTF.

The rearrangement uses TRBV5-1 and TRBJ1-1; tentative D call: TRBD1 (5 bases). Trimming left V 0 bases short and J 1 base short, with 10 bases between. This CDR3 comprises 15 residues. The germline gives CDR1 SGHRS, CDR2 YFSETQ. CDR3 sequence: CASSLADNPNTEAFF. DNA for the CDR3: TGCGCCAGCAGCTTGGCGGACAACCCGAACACTGAAGCTTTCTTT.

The sample holds one count of this clone. This chain connects TRBV9 to TRBJ2-6, with D hard to call. The CDR3 consists of 14 residues. CDR1 and CDR2 from the germline V gene are SGDLS and YYNGEE. Trimming left V 3 bases short and J 1 base short, with 5 bases between. The CDR3 DNA is TGTGCCAGCAGCGCGGGTTCTGGGGCCAACGTCCTGACTTTC. It encodes CASSAGSGANVLTF.

Turning to this clone: Mismatch with germline at one junction end may stem from a read error. This rearrangement joins TRBV5-4 to TRBJ2-3; 10 bases are shared with TRBD2. Germline V CDR1 and CDR2: SGHNT, YYREEE (reference sequence). CDR3 size: 15 residues. The CDR3 region is CVSSTLAGERHTQYF. For the CDR3, the DNA is TGTGTCAGCAGCACTCTAGCGGGAGAACGTCATACGCAGTATTTT.

The rearrangement joins TRBV28 to TRBJ2-1; TRBD2 agrees at 9 bases. Germline V gene data show CDR1 as MDHEN and CDR2 as SYDVKM. The CDR3 is 15 amino acids. Trimming took 7 bases from V and 5 from J; bases not matched to a gene: 9. CDR3 region: CASTAGGTPNNEQFF. CDR3 DNA sequence: TGTGCCAGCACCGCGGGGGGGACGCCGAACAATGAGCAGTTCTTC.

The chain carries TRBV2 and TRBJ1-1; 10 bases fit TRBD1. The germline CDR1 and CDR2 sequences are SNHLY and FYNNEI. V trimming: 6 bases; J trimming: 1 base; junction bases outside the gene matches: 8. The CDR3 runs to 16 residues. CDR3 protein: CASSRDRGSPNTEAFF. The CDR3 DNA reads TGTGCCAGCAGCCGGGACAGGGGATCTCCGAACACTGAAGCTTTCTTT.

About this clone itself: This CDR3 is also generated by other DNA sequences in the sample. The CDR3 protein is CAWSVRPQETQYF. CDR3 DNA: TGTGCCTGGAGTGTAAGGCCACAAGAGACCCAGTACTTC. The V gene is TRBV30, the J gene TRBJ2-5; D call uncertain. Germline-derived CDR1 and CDR2 are GTSNPN and SVGIG (reference sequence). CDR3 size: 13 residues. The V and J ends lost 0 bases and 2 bases respectively, with 7 bases between them.

This chain joins TRBV5-1 and TRBJ2-1, with 11 bases matching TRBD1. CDR3 size: 14 residues. V shed 4 bases, J shed 7 bases, and the junction held 4 bases outside the gene matches. From germline, CDR1 is SGHRS and CDR2 YFSETQ. The CDR3 spells CASSKGTGGNEQFF. The DNA of the CDR3 is TGCGCCAGCAGCAAAGGGACAGGGGGAAATGAGCAGTTCTTC.

The genes are TRBV7-6 and TRBJ1-2; 8 bases are shared with TRBD1. The CDR3 has 14 amino acids. Germline V lookup: CDR1 SGHVS, CDR2 FNYEAQ. With 0 bases clipped from V and 3 bases from J, the junction kept 0 bases outside the gene matches. In nucleotides, the CDR3 is TGTGCCAGCAGCTTAGCGACAGGGGACTATGGCTACACCTTC. The encoded protein is CASSLATGDYGYTF.